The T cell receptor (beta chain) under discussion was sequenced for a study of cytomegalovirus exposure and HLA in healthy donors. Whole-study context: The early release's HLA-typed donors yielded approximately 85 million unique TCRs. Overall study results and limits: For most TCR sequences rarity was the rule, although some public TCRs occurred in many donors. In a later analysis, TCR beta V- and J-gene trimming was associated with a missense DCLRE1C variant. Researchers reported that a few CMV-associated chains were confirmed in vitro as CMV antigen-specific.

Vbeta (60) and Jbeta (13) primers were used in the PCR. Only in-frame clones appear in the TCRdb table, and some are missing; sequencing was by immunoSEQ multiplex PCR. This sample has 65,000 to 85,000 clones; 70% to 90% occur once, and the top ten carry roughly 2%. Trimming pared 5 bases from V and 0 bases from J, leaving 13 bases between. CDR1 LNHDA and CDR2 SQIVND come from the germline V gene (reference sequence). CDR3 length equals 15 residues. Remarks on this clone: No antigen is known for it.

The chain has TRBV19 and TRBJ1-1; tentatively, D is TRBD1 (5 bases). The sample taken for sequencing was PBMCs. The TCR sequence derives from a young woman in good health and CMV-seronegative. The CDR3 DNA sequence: TGTGCCAGTAGTCCCCGGGGGAGAGTGAACACTGAAGCTTTCTTT. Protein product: CASSPRGRVNTEAFF.